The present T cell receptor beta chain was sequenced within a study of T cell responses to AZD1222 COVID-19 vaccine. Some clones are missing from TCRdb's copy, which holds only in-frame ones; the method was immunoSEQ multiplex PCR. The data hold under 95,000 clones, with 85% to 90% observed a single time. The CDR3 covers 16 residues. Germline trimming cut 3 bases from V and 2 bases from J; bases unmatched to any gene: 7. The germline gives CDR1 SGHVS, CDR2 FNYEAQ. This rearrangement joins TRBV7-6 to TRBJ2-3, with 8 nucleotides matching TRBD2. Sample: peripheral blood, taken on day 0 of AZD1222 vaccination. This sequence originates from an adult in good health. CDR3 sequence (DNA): TGTGCCAGCAGCTTGACTAGCGCCCCTATCACAGATACGCAGTATTTT. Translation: CASSLTSAPITDTQYF.